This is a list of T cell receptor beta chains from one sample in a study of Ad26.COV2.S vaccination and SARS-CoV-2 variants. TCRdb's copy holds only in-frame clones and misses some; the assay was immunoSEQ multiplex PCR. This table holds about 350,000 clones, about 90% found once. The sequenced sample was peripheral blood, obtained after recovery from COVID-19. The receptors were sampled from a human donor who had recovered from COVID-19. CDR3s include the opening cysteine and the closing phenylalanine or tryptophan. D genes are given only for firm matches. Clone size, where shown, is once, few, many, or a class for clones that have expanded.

cdr3_nt: TGTGCCACCAGTGATCAGGGTGACGGCTACACCTTC
cdr3_aa: CATSDQGDGYTF
j_call: TRBJ1-2
clone_size: -
d_call: -
v_call: TRBV24-1

cdr3_nt: TGTGCCAGCTTAAGGTCGACGGGGGGCGCTGAAGCTTTCTTT
cdr3_aa: CASLRSTGGAEAFF
j_call: TRBJ1-1
clone_size: -
d_call: -
v_call: TRBV6-5

cdr3_nt: TGTGCCAGCAGCCTCAGGCCCCCCAATCAGCCCCAGCATTTT
cdr3_aa: CASSLRPPNQPQHF
j_call: TRBJ1-5
clone_size: few
d_call: -
v_call: TRBV5-5

cdr3_nt: TGTGCCAGCAGTTCCGAGAACACCGGGGAGCTGTTTTTT
cdr3_aa: CASSSENTGELFF
j_call: TRBJ2-2
clone_size: -
d_call: -
v_call: TRBV6-4

cdr3_nt: TGTGCCAGTGGGGACGGGGGCACAGATACGCAGTATTTT
cdr3_aa: CASGDGGTDTQYF
j_call: TRBJ2-3
clone_size: -
d_call: -
v_call: TRBV19

cdr3_nt: TGTGCCAGCAGCTTAGCTCAGAAATTCCCCTCTAACTATGGCTACACCTTC
cdr3_aa: CASSLAQKFPSNYGYTF
j_call: TRBJ1-2
clone_size: -
d_call: -
v_call: TRBV7-8

cdr3_nt: TGCAGCGCGCAACGAACCAACTATGGCTACACCTTC
cdr3_aa: CSAQRTNYGYTF
j_call: TRBJ1-2
clone_size: -
d_call: -
v_call: TRBV29-1

cdr3_nt: TGTGCCAGCAGTTACCGGGATCGATCCTACGAGCAGTACTTC
cdr3_aa: CASSYRDRSYEQYF
j_call: TRBJ2-7
clone_size: -
d_call: -
v_call: TRBV6-2/TRBV6-3

cdr3_nt: TGTGCCAGCAGCTTCCCGTCTAGCGGGGACTACGAGCAGTACTTC
cdr3_aa: CASSFPSSGDYEQYF
j_call: TRBJ2-7
clone_size: -
d_call: TRBD2
v_call: TRBV7-2

cdr3_nt: TGTGCCAGCAGTTCAGGGACTGGGAACACCATATATTTT
cdr3_aa: CASSSGTGNTIYF
j_call: TRBJ1-3
clone_size: once
d_call: -
v_call: TRBV12-3/TRBV12-4

cdr3_nt: TGCAGCGTTACTCGACAGACGAACACTGAAGCTTTCTTT
cdr3_aa: CSVTRQTNTEAFF
j_call: TRBJ1-1
clone_size: -
d_call: -
v_call: TRBV29-1

cdr3_nt: TGTGCTAGTGGTTTGGGGCTTTCGGGACAGGGGGACACCATATATTTT
cdr3_aa: CASGLGLSGQGDTIYF
j_call: TRBJ1-3
clone_size: -
d_call: TRBD1
v_call: TRBV12-5

cdr3_nt: TGTGCCATCAGTCCCGGACAGGGAAATGAAGCTTTCTTT
cdr3_aa: CAISPGQGNEAFF
j_call: TRBJ1-1
clone_size: -
d_call: TRBD1
v_call: TRBV10-3

cdr3_nt: TGTGCCAGCAGCCAGGCGGGGGTTCCCTCCTACAATGAGCAGTTCTTC
cdr3_aa: CASSQAGVPSYNEQFF
j_call: TRBJ2-1
clone_size: -
d_call: TRBD2
v_call: TRBV6-2/TRBV6-3

cdr3_nt: TGCAGCTTCGGGGCAGGGGGCGAGCAGTACTTC
cdr3_aa: CSFGAGGEQYF
j_call: TRBJ2-7
clone_size: -
d_call: TRBD1
v_call: TRBV29-1

cdr3_nt: TGTGCCAGCAGCAATCAACAGATAGCCTATGGCTACACCTTC
cdr3_aa: CASSNQQIAYGYTF
j_call: TRBJ1-2
clone_size: -
d_call: -
v_call: TRBV9

cdr3_nt: TGTGCCAGCAGTTTTGGTGCCATGGACACTGAAGCTTTCTTT
cdr3_aa: CASSFGAMDTEAFF
j_call: TRBJ1-1
clone_size: -
d_call: -
v_call: TRBV27

cdr3_nt: TGTGCCAGCAGCTTACTAGCCCAAGAGACCCAGTACTTC
cdr3_aa: CASSLLAQETQYF
j_call: TRBJ2-5
clone_size: few
d_call: -
v_call: TRBV7-9

cdr3_nt: TGCGCCAGCAGCCAAGCCATAGCGACCTACGAGCAGTACTTC
cdr3_aa: CASSQAIATYEQYF
j_call: TRBJ2-7
clone_size: -
d_call: -
v_call: TRBV4-1

cdr3_nt: TGTGCCAGTACCGAGGGACAGGTCGTGGGGCAGCCCCAGCATTTT
cdr3_aa: CASTEGQVVGQPQHF
j_call: TRBJ1-5
clone_size: -
d_call: TRBD1
v_call: TRBV19

cdr3_nt: TGTGCCAGCAGCTCGTCACTAGCGGGGGTTGGAAATGAGCAGTTCTTC
cdr3_aa: CASSSSLAGVGNEQFF
j_call: TRBJ2-1
clone_size: few
d_call: TRBD2
v_call: TRBV5-4

cdr3_nt: TGTGCCAGCAGTATAAGGCAGGCCCTCCAAGAGACCCAGTACTTC
cdr3_aa: CASSIRQALQETQYF
j_call: TRBJ2-5
clone_size: -
d_call: -
v_call: TRBV6-6

cdr3_nt: TGTGCCAGCAGCGCCTGGGACAGCGTTGAAGCTTTCTTT
cdr3_aa: CASSAWDSVEAFF
j_call: TRBJ1-1
clone_size: -
d_call: TRBD1
v_call: TRBV7-9

cdr3_nt: TGTGCCAGCAGCTTAGTAGTCAGCAATGAGCAGTTCTTC
cdr3_aa: CASSLVVSNEQFF
j_call: TRBJ2-1
clone_size: -
d_call: -
v_call: TRBV7-2

cdr3_nt: TGCAGTGCTAGAAACGGGGATGGCTACACCTTC
cdr3_aa: CSARNGDGYTF
j_call: TRBJ1-2
clone_size: -
d_call: -
v_call: TRBV20-1

cdr3_nt: TGTGCCATCTATCGGGGGAGAGGGACGGATGAAGCTTTCTTT
cdr3_aa: CAIYRGRGTDEAFF
j_call: TRBJ1-1
clone_size: once
d_call: -
v_call: TRBV28

cdr3_nt: TGTGCCAGCAGCCCCCCCGCAGGGAAAGGCGAGCAGTACTTC
cdr3_aa: CASSPPAGKGEQYF
j_call: TRBJ2-7
clone_size: -
d_call: -
v_call: TRBV11-1

cdr3_nt: TGCGCCAGCAGCCATCCGAGGAACACTGAAGCTTTCTTT
cdr3_aa: CASSHPRNTEAFF
j_call: TRBJ1-1
clone_size: -
d_call: -
v_call: TRBV4-1